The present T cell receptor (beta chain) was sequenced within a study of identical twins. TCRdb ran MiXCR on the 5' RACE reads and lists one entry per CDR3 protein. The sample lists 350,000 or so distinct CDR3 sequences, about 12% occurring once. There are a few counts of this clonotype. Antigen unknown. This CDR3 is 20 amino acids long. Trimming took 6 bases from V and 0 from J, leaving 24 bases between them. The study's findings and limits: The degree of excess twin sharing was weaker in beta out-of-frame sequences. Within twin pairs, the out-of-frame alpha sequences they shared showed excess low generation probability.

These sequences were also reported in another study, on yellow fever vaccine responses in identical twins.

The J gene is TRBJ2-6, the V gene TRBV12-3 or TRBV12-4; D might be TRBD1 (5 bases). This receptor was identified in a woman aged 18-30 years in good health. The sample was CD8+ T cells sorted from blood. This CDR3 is CASRTWATDTFYSGANVLTF. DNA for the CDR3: TGTGCCAGCAGAACCTGGGCGACGGACACCTTTTACTCTGGGGCCAACGTCCTGACTTTC.